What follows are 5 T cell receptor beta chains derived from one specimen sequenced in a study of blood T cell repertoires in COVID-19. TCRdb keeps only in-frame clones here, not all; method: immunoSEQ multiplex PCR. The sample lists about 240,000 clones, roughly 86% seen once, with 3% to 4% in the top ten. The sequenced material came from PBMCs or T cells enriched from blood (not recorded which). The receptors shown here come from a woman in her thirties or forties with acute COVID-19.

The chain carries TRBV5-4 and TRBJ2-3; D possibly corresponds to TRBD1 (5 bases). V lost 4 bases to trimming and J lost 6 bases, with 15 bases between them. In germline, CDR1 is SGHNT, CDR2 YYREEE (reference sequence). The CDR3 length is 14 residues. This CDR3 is CASSRGAPPDTQYF. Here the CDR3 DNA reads TGTGCCAGCAGCAGGGGCGCACCCCCCGATACGCAGTATTTT.

This CDR3 is CASSLEVVSGRYEQYF. CDR3 DNA sequence: TGTGCCAGCAGCTTAGAGGTAGTATCGGGTCGGTACGAGCAGTACTTC. This chain uses TRBV11-2 with TRBJ2-7; D gene ambiguous. CDR3 length: 16 amino acids. Germline loops: CDR1 SGHAT, CDR2 FQNNGV. Trimming removed 0 bases from V and 4 bases from J, with 16 bases in between.

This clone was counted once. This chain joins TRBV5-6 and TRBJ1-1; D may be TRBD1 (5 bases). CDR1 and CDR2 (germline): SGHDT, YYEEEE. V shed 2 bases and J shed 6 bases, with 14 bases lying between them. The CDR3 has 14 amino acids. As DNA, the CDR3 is TGTGCCAGCAGCTTCCCTGCCGGGGGGGCTGAAGCTTTCTTT. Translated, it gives CASSFPAGGAEAFF.

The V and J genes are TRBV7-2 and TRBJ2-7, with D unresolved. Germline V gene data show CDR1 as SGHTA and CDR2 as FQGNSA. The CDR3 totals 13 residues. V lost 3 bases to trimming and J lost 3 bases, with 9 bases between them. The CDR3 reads CASSFLAFYEQYF. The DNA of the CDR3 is TGTGCCAGCAGCTTCTTGGCTTTCTACGAGCAGTACTTC.

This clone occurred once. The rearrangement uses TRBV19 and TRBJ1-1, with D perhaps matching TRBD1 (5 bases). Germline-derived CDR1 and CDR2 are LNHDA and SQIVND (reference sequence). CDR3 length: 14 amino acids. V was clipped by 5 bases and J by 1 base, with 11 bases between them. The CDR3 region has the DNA TGTGCCAGTAGTCATCAGGGTCAGAACACTGAAGCTTTCTTT. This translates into CASSHQGQNTEAFF. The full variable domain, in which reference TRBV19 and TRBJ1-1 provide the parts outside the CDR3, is DGGITQSPKYLFRKEGQNVTLSCEQNLNHDAMYWYRQDPGQGLRLIYYSQIVNDFQKGDIAEGYSVSREKKESFPLTVTSAQKNPTAFYLCASSHQGQNTEAFFGQGTRLTVV.